This T cell receptor (beta chain) derives from a study of blood T cell repertoires in COVID-19. Study details: The study drew acute and convalescent COVID-19 samples from the United States, Italy and Spain.

Germline CDR1 reads MNHEY; CDR2 reads SVGEGT. With V trimmed by 5 bases and J by 1 base, 3 bases remained unmatched. The CDR3 is made up of 15 amino acids. Profiling relied on immunoSEQ multiplex PCR, and the TCRdb table lists in-frame clones only, not all of them. This sample has approximately 76,000 clones, with about nine tenths found just once. The chain combines TRBV6-2 or TRBV6-3 with TRBJ2-1; 9 bases map to TRBD2. The clonotype originates from a woman aged 60-70 years with acute or convalescent COVID-19. Sample: peripheral blood. Here the CDR3 reads CASSPSGGSYNEQFF. CDR3 DNA sequence: TGTGCCAGCAGTCCCAGCGGGGGGTCCTACAATGAGCAGTTCTTC.